The 5 T cell receptor beta chains in this list originate from one sample, sequenced in a study of blood T cell repertoires in COVID-19. Some clones are missing from TCRdb's copy, which holds only in-frame ones; the method was immunoSEQ multiplex PCR. The sample lists fewer than 110,000 clones; just over 85% were seen once. Sequencing used peripheral blood. The origin of the receptors is a human donor in a cohort sampled during active COVID-19.

The V call is TRBV19, the J call TRBJ2-7, with 11 bases lining up with TRBD1. Germline V gives CDR1 LNHDA, CDR2 SQIVND (reference sequence). V trimming: 6 bases; J trimming: 2 bases; junction bases outside the gene matches: 3. This CDR3 has 14 residues. CDR3 loop: CASSLGQGAYEQYF. The CDR3 DNA sequence: TGTGCCAGTAGCCTGGGACAGGGGGCCTACGAGCAGTACTTC.

The V gene is TRBV10-1, the J gene TRBJ1-6; no clear D gene. The CDR3 extends over 15 amino acids. Trimming stripped 4 bases from V and 0 bases from J, with 7 bases between. Per germline, CDR1 WNHNN and CDR2 SYGVQD (reference sequence). In nucleotides, the CDR3 is TGCGCCAGCAGTGCCGGGAGCTCCTATAATTCACCCCTCCACTTT. Translated, it gives CASSAGSSYNSPLHF.

CDR3 region: CASSTDRGEAFF. The DNA for the CDR3 is TGTGCCAGCAGCACCGACAGGGGCGAAGCTTTCTTT. The V and J genes are TRBV9 and TRBJ1-1, with 8 bases aligning to TRBD1. Germline loops: CDR1 SGDLS, CDR2 YYNGEE. This CDR3 contains 12 residues. After removal of 4 bases from V and 8 bases from J, the junction contained 4 bases not matched to a gene.

The genes are TRBV5-5 and TRBJ2-7; the D gene is possibly TRBD1 (7 bases). The V and J ends lost 1 base and 7 bases respectively, with 15 bases between them. CDR3 length: 14 amino acids. CDR1 is SGHKS and CDR2 is YYEKEE in the germline V gene (reference sequence). The CDR3 region is CASSLLEGAGEQYF. CDR3 nucleotides: TGTGCCAGCAGCTTGTTGGAGGGGGCAGGGGAGCAGTACTTC.

The V call is TRBV7-6, the J call TRBJ2-3, with 13 bases identical to TRBD2. J lost 4 bases, V lost 5 bases, and 12 bases had no gene match. This CDR3 region has 18 residues. The germline V gene encodes CDR1 SGHVS and CDR2 FNYEAQ. The CDR3 region has the DNA TGTGCCAGCAGCCACTGGACTAGCGGGGGACCCGAGGCAGATACGCAGTATTTT. As protein: CASSHWTSGGPEADTQYF.